The sequence of this T cell receptor beta chain was determined in a study of OX40 agonist ivuxolimab in advanced cancers. About the study: Dosing consisted of intravenous ivuxolimab at 0.01 to 10 mg/kg every 2 weeks. Each dose-escalation patient presented with hepatocellular carcinoma, melanoma, renal cell or head and neck cancer. Whole-study results and caveats: Averaging showed that CD8+ T cells had more expanded clones than CD4+ did.

In the case of this clone: What it binds is not known.

Blood sampling took place at baseline, cycle 4 day 1, and cycle 7 day 1. TCRdb's table, derived via immunoSEQ multiplex PCR, lists solely in-frame clones and lacks some. The data hold more than 40,000 clones, with approximately 81% observed a single time. The CDR3 totals 18 residues. Trimming took 6 bases from V and 2 from J; bases not matched to a gene: 12. Germline V gene data show CDR1 as SNHLY and CDR2 as FYNNEI. Sequenced material: CD4+ or CD8+ T cells sorted from blood, taken in a trial of the OX40 agonist ivuxolimab. V is TRBV2 and J is TRBJ2-3; 12 bases agree with TRBD2. The receptor's source is an adult with an advanced solid tumor such as melanoma, head and neck, liver or kidney cancer. CDR3 loop: CASSGTSGTSGSTDTQYF. CDR3 nucleotide sequence: TGTGCCAGCAGCGGAACCTCCGGGACTAGCGGGTCCACAGATACGCAGTATTTT.